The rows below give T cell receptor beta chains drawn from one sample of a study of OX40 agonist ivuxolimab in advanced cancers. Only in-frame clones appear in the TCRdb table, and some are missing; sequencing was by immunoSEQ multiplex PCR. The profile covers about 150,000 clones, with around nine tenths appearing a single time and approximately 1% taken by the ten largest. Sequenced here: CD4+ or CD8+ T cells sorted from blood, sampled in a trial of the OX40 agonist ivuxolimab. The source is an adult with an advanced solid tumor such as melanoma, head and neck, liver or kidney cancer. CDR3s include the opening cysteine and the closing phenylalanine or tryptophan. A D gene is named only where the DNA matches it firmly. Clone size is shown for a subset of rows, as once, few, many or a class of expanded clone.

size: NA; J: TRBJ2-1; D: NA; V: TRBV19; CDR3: CASSSSRSYNEQFF; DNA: TGTGCCAGTAGTAGTTCCCGGTCCTACAATGAGCAGTTCTTC
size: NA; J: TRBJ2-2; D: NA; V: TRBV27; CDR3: CASSLSGYTGELFF; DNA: TGTGCCAGCAGTTTATCTGGTTACACCGGGGAGCTGTTTTTT
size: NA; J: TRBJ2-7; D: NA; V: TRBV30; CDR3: CAWSGGKSAYEQYF; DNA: TGTGCCTGGAGTGGGGGAAAGTCTGCCTACGAGCAGTACTTC
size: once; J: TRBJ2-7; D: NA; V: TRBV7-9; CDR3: CASTSAPTDYEQYF; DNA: TGTGCCAGCACGTCAGCTCCGACAGATTACGAGCAGTACTTC
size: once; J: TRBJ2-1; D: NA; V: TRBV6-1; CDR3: CASVPPQVKEQFF; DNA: TGTGCCAGCGTACCCCCGCAGGTGAAAGAGCAGTTCTTC
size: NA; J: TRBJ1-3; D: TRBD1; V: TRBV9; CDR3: CASSVAILTGGSGNTIYF; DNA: TGTGCCAGCAGCGTAGCAATATTGACAGGGGGCTCTGGAAACACCATATATTTT
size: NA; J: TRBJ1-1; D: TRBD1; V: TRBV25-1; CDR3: CASSQPGQGNTEAFF; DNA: TGTGCCAGCAGTCAGCCGGGACAGGGGAACACTGAAGCTTTCTTT
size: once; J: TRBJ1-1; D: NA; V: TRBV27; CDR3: CASRIGQNLNTEAFF; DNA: TGTGCCAGCAGAATAGGACAGAATCTGAACACTGAAGCTTTCTTT
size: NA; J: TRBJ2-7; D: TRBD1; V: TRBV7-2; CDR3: CASSRGTGPIYEQYF; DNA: TGTGCCAGCAGCCGAGGGACAGGGCCTATCTACGAGCAGTACTTC
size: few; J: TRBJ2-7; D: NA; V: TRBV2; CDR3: CASSQSSYEQYF; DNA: TGTGCCAGCAGTCAGAGCTCCTACGAGCAGTACTTC
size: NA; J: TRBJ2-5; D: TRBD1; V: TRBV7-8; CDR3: CASSLRTGGQETQYF; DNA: TGTGCCAGCAGCTTACGGACAGGGGGCCAAGAGACCCAGTACTTC
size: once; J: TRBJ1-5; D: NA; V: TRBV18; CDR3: CASSSTGEAQHF; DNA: TGTGCCAGCTCATCCACGGGGGAGGCCCAGCATTTT
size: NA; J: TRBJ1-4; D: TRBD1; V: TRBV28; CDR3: CASSFLDREGEKLFF; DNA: TGTGCCAGCAGTTTCCTCGACAGGGAGGGAGAAAAACTGTTTTTT
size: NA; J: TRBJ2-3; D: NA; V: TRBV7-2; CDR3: CASSQGGRTDTQYF; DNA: TGTGCCAGCAGCCAAGGGGGTCGCACAGATACGCAGTATTTT
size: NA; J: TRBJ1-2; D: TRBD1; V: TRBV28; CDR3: CASSQASAGGDPLYGYTF; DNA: TGTGCCAGCAGTCAGGCGTCCGCAGGGGGCGACCCCCTGTATGGCTACACCTTC
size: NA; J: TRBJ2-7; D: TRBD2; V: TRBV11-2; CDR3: CASSLESSGEQYF; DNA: TGTGCCAGCAGCTTAGAGTCTAGCGGGGAGCAGTACTTC
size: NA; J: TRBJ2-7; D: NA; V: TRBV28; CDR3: CASSPGAYEQYF; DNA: TGTGCCAGCAGTCCCGGGGCCTACGAGCAGTACTTC
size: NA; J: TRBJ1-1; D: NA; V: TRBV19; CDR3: CASSIAADEAFF; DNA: TGTGCCAGTAGTATAGCGGCCGACGAAGCTTTCTTT
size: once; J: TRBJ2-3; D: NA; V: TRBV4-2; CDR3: CASSQVGTDTQYF; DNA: TGTGCCAGCAGCCAAGTAGGGACAGATACGCAGTATTTT
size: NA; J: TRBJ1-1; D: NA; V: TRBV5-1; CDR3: CASSLNPVEGWTEAFF; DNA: TGCGCCAGCAGCTTGAATCCCGTGGAGGGATGGACTGAAGCTTTCTTT
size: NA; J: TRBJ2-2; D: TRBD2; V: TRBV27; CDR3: CASSPTGGTSGRFWGELFF; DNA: TGTGCCAGCAGTCCCACCGGCGGGACTAGCGGGAGATTTTGGGGGGAGCTGTTTTTT
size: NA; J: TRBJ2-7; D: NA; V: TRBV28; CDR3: CASSLSGRLEQYF; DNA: TGTGCCAGCAGTTTATCGGGCAGACTTGAGCAGTACTTC
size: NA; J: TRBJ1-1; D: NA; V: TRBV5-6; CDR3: CASSLDTEAFF; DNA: TGTGCCAGCAGCTTGGACACTGAAGCTTTCTTT
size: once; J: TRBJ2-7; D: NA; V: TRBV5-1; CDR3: CASSAVGTANYEQYF; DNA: TGCGCCAGCAGTGCGGTCGGGACCGCTAACTACGAGCAGTACTTC
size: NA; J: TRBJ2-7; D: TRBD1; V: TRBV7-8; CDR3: CASNLGQDYEQYF; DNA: TGTGCCAGCAACCTAGGACAGGACTACGAGCAGTACTTC
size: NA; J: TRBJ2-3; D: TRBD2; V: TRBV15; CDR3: CATRSSGSADTQYF; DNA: TGTGCCACCAGGTCTAGCGGGAGCGCAGATACGCAGTATTTT
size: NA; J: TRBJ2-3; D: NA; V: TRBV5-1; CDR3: CASSSAADGSDTQYF; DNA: TGCGCCAGCTCAAGCGCGGCGGACGGCTCAGATACGCAGTATTTT
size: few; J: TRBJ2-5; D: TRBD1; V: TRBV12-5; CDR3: CASGLVNLTGWYQETQYF; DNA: TGTGCTAGTGGTTTGGTAAATTTGACAGGGTGGTACCAAGAGACCCAGTACTTC
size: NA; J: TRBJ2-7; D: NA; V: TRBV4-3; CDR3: CASSQDRLNPSYEQYF; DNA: TGCGCCAGCAGCCAAGATCGCCTCAACCCTTCCTACGAGCAGTACTTC
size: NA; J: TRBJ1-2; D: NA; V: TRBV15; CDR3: CATSRDPESQRDGYTF; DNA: TGTGCCACCAGCAGAGATCCGGAGTCCCAGCGGGACGGCTACACCTTC
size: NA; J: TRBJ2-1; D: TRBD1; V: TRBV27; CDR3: CASSPGQGANNEQFF; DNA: TGTGCCAGCAGTCCGGGACAGGGGGCGAACAATGAGCAGTTCTTC
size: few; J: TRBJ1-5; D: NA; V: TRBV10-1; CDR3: CASSESGWGIGNQPQHF; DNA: TGCGCCAGCAGTGAGTCGGGTTGGGGGATCGGCAATCAGCCCCAGCATTTT
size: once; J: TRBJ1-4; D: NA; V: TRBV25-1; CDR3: CASCSSGLSEKLFF; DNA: TGTGCCAGCTGCAGTTCGGGTTTAAGTGAAAAACTGTTTTTT